One and the same sample provided the 11 T cell receptor beta chains below, sequenced in a study of OX40 agonist ivuxolimab in advanced cancers. The data were produced by immunoSEQ multiplex PCR, yet TCRdb's version contains in-frame clones alone and is incomplete. The sample lists some 73,000 clones, roughly 86% seen once, with approximately 7.7% in the top ten. Source: CD4+ or CD8+ T cells sorted from blood, taken in a trial of the OX40 agonist ivuxolimab. The receptors originated from an adult with an advanced solid tumor such as melanoma, head and neck, liver or kidney cancer.

This chain links TRBV19 with TRBJ2-3, with TRBD2 identical over 8 bases. J lost 4 bases, V lost 3 bases, and 9 bases had no gene match. The CDR3 has 16 residues. Germline loops: CDR1 LNHDA, CDR2 SQIVND (reference sequence). CDR3 DNA: TGTGCCAGTAGTATGGGGTGGCGGGGGGTGGCAGATACGCAGTATTTT. This translates into CASSMGWRGVADTQYF.

The CDR3 DNA follows: TGCGCCAGCAGCTCTTCGGGACTAGCGGTCGCCGGGGAGCTGTTTTTT. The encoded protein is CASSSSGLAVAGELFF. The chain is built from TRBV5-1 and TRBJ2-2, with TRBD2 identical over 11 bases. This CDR3 region has 16 residues. CDR1 is SGHRS, CDR2 YFSETQ, per germline. V shed 3 bases and J 6 bases; nucleotides not matched to a gene: 7.

The genes are TRBV4-1 and TRBJ2-7; 7 bases are a match to TRBD1. The germline gives CDR1 MGHRA, CDR2 YSYEKL. V shed 0 bases and J 5 bases; nucleotides not matched to a gene: 13. This CDR3 contains 17 residues. The CDR3 region is CASSQDPGQMTINEQYF. The CDR3 coding sequence is TGCGCCAGCAGCCAAGACCCGGGACAGATGACTATTAACGAGCAGTACTTC.

This rearrangement joins TRBV27 to TRBJ2-5; 12 bases line up with TRBD2. V was clipped by 6 bases and J by 4 bases; unmatched bases: 6. There are 15 residues in the CDR3. Germline V CDR1 and CDR2: MNHEY, SMNVEV (reference sequence). DNA for the CDR3: TGTGCCAGCAGGATGACTAGCGGGAGTGGAGAGACCCAGTACTTC. It yields the protein CASRMTSGSGETQYF.

This clone was recorded once. The chain links TRBV6-5 to TRBJ2-7; possibly TRBD2 for D (5 bases). The CDR3 totals 14 residues. Looked up from germline, CDR1 is MNHEY and CDR2 is SVGAGI. Trimming left V 0 bases short and J 3 bases short, with 9 bases between. CDR3 in amino acids: CASSYSRAGYEQYF. The CDR3 DNA follows: TGTGCCAGCAGTTACTCCCGGGCGGGCTACGAGCAGTACTTC.

V usage is TRBV10-1 and J usage is TRBJ2-3; D is uncertain. V was shortened by 5 bases and J by 2 bases, with 8 bases between the two germline ends. Germline V CDR1 and CDR2: WNHNN, SYGVQD (reference sequence). The CDR3 is made up of 13 amino acids. The CDR3 DNA follows: TGCGCCAGCAGTCGACTGACCACAGATACGCAGTATTTT. This gives the protein CASSRLTTDTQYF.

This chain uses TRBV11-2 with TRBJ2-1, with TRBD1 matching 8 bases. J was trimmed by 11 bases and V by 4 bases; bases with no gene match: 4. CDR3 length: 12 residues. Germline CDR1 reads SGHAT; CDR2 reads FQNNGV. Here the CDR3 DNA reads TGTGCCAGCAGCTCCGGACAGGGAAAGCAGTTCTTC. Protein product: CASSSGQGKQFF.

The chain joins TRBV6-6 to TRBJ1-5, with D possibly TRBD1 on 5 matching bases. CDR1 MNHNY and CDR2 SVGAGI come from the germline V gene (reference sequence). V dropped 4 bases and J dropped 2 bases, with 12 bases sitting between them. The CDR3 spans 15 residues. The chain's CDR3 is CASSFSRVGNQPQHF. CDR3 nucleotide sequence: TGTGCCAGCAGTTTTAGCAGGGTGGGCAATCAGCCCCAGCATTTT.

This clone was observed a handful of times. The chain recombines TRBV9 with TRBJ1-6, with a tentative D call TRBD1 (5 bases). Germline loops: CDR1 SGDLS, CDR2 YYNGEE. The CDR3 has 15 residues. The V gene lost 1 base and the J gene lost 8 bases, with 13 bases spanning the gap. In nucleotides, the CDR3 is TGTGCCAGCAGCGTATCGGGAGGGGTGGATTCACCCCTCCACTTT. Translation gives CASSVSGGVDSPLHF.

The genes are TRBV6-1 and TRBJ1-4, with 7 bases matching TRBD1. J lost 8 bases, V lost 2 bases, and 11 bases had no gene match. Germline V lookup: CDR1 MNHNS, CDR2 SASEGT. The CDR3 totals 16 residues. The CDR3 region has the DNA TGTGCCAGCAGTGAAATGGCGGGACAGAGGTCGGAAAAACTGTTTTTT. This gives the protein CASSEMAGQRSEKLFF.

This rearrangement joins TRBV19 to TRBJ2-7; perhaps D is TRBD1 or TRBD2 (6 bases each). This CDR3 spans 14 amino acids. Germline V lookup: CDR1 LNHDA, CDR2 SQIVND (reference sequence). V lost 5 bases, J lost 3 bases, and 14 bases lay in between. CDR3 sequence (DNA): TGTGCCAGTAGTCTAAAGGGGGGTCTCTACGAGCAGTACTTC. Residues: CASSLKGGLYEQYF.